Reported below is one T cell receptor beta chain. What it binds is unknown. The PCR made use of 60 Vbeta and 13 Jbeta primers. Data came from immunoSEQ multiplex PCR; TCRdb stores just in-frame clones and leaves some out. The sample includes roughly 150,000 clones, 70% to 80% of them seen just once. V lost 0 bases, J lost 0 bases, and 9 bases lay in between. The germline V gene has CDR1 SGHNT and CDR2 YYREEE (reference sequence). The CDR3 is made up of 15 amino acids. This sample was included in a study of cytomegalovirus exposure and HLA in healthy donors. Study at large: Assignment to the Caucasian-associated ancestry cluster applied to less than 85% of the approximately 390 genotyped donors. General study findings and limits: A few chains linked to CMV were shown in vitro to be specific for CMV antigens. In all likelihood, a cluster of highly shared sequence variants was a sequencing artifact.

Source material: PBMCs. The clonotype comes from a woman in her forties in good health and CMV-seronegative. V usage is TRBV5-4 and J usage is TRBJ1-2, with D unresolved. CDR3: CASSLVAGTNYGYTF. The DNA for the CDR3 is TGTGCCAGCAGCTTGGTGGCAGGAACTAACTATGGCTACACCTTC.